This T cell receptor beta chain was found in a study of cytomegalovirus exposure and HLA in healthy donors (TCRdb year 2017). Looking at the study overall: An earlier analysis of around 600 of the donors reported approximately 270 Gb of sequence data and about 100 million unique TCR beta sequences from around 200 million T cells. An early release covering approximately 600 HLA-typed donors comprised about 300 gigabases of sequencing data and around 85 million unique TCR sequences. Of the 350 to 400 genotyped donors, about 84% fell in the genetic ancestry cluster associated with self-reported Caucasian donors. The study was designed to test whether signatures of past pathogen exposure could be identified by cataloging public T cell receptors. Using immunosequencing, the study profiled T cell repertoires from 550 to 750 subjects and related those repertoires to cytomegalovirus serostatus. A separate validation cohort of over a hundred different subjects was used in addition to the 666-subject first cohort. The study combined high-throughput TCR immunosequencing, statistical association of individual TCRs with disease status, and machine learning to predict cytomegalovirus infection status. A later analysis re-examined previously published TCR beta repertoires from just over 650 donors and added high-resolution HLA genotyping to investigate patterns of TCR occurrence. In the later analysis, no new phenotypic data were used to find candidate immune exposures; instead, reliance was placed on TCR beta sequences and their occurrence across donors. To decide whether each TCR beta V gene segment behaved as functional or pseudogenic, an earlier analysis of fewer than 750 of the donors relied on high-throughput TCR beta sequencing. Donor age, sex, ethnicity and CMV serostatus were compiled alongside the repertoire data. In a later genetic analysis, genome-wide SNP genotypes for about 55% of the roughly 700 donors were used, and that subset was treated as a discovery cohort. Every discovery cohort repertoire had been produced on one sequencing platform. Both class I and class II loci were covered by HLA typing, at four-digit resolution. Typing coverage varied by locus: about 629-640 donors for A, B, C, DRB1 and DQB1; around 560 for DQA1; some 610 for DPA1; more than 450 for DPB1. Several DR-DQ haplotypes were handled as single units for association and clustering because linkage in the cohort was strong. On average, 235,054 unique TCR beta nucleotide sequences were sequenced per donor among several hundred genotyped donors of the cohort, with roughly 20% of those sequences being non-productive. What the work shows at the level of the full study, not this receptor alone: In the study, some 160 TCR beta chains were listed as associated with cytomegalovirus. Linkage disequilibrium might explain the correlated functional status among segregating V segments, but an unknown experimental factor could not be excluded. According to a later analysis, most CMV-associated TCR beta chains appeared to be HLA-restricted, and the HLA associations seemed to be driven largely by CMV exposure. According to a later analysis, parvovirus B19, influenza, CMV and Epstein-Barr virus appeared linked to several top co-occurrence clusters. According to a later genetic analysis, donors in an Asian-associated ancestry cluster had fewer N-insertions in productive TCRs than the approximately 700-donor mean. In a later genetic analysis, a missense DCLRE1C variant was associated with V-gene and J-gene trimming of TCR beta chains, and the association was replicated in an independent cohort. Some IMGT-functional V segments, including TRBV6-2 and TRBV6-3, could not be told apart with the 87-base-pair reads, so those segments were excluded. Broadly in line with IMGT annotations, most TCR beta V segments showed up in productive rearrangements about 87% or about 30% of the time in an earlier analysis of under 700 of the donors. Because counts were too low, more than 15 rarely observed V segments, including chromosome 9 orphons, were left out of the earlier analysis of about 500 of the donors. At a false discovery rate of 0.05, a later analysis linked under 20,000 TCR beta sequences to specific HLA alleles. When HLA alleles, especially DR and DQ, strongly co-occurred, attributing TCR associations to individual alleles was difficult. It was suggested by the authors that the approach could potentially be generalized to other disease states and immunological phenotypes. The sequencing pipeline was judged likely to have produced a cluster of highly shared sequence variants as a technical artifact. CMV serostatus was the only immune exposure information available for the cohort. In a later analysis, HLA-associated TCR beta chains were found to be more clonally expanded and to have lower generation probabilities than equally common non-associated chains. Most TCR sequences were observed very rarely across donors, whereas some public TCRs were present in many individuals. In this cohort, only TCR beta chains were sequenced, and detectable features were limited by the absence of alpha or paired-chain data. A few of the identified cytomegalovirus-associated TCR beta chains were confirmed in vitro to be specific for cytomegalovirus antigens. Presence/absence analyses assumed roughly uniform sequencing depth across donors, an assumption that may not hold. A later analysis found that TCR association rates varied across HLA loci, with DRB1 alleles showing the most associated TCRs and HLA-C alleles the fewest. The classifier was reported to diagnose cytomegalovirus status with high specificity and sensitivity in both the original and validation cohorts. A further reported finding was that TCR beta sequences accurately predicted the HLA-A and HLA-B alleles for most subjects in the first cohort. Because HLA typing was missing for some donors at each locus, association tests included only the typed subset.

Per the germline V gene, SGHTA is the CDR1 and FQGNSA is the CDR2. The trim is 1 base for V and 0 bases for J, with a gap of 4 bases between the germline ends. Counted from cysteine to phenylalanine, this CDR3 has 13 amino acids. This entry keeps only the CDR3 DNA: 39 bases, framed from base 1. The method behind the library was the immunoSEQ multiplex PCR assay. A mixture of 60 forward primers for TCR Vbeta segments and 13 reverse primers for TCR Jbeta segments was used in the multiplex PCR. A multiplex PCR assay on genomic DNA amplified the CDR3 region of rearranged TCR beta genes. The Illumina HiSeq System was used to sequence the amplified TCR beta libraries as 87-base-pair reads. The authors processed their data as follows. A later analysis counted tens of millions of unique TCR beta chains across the 700 or so repertoires, and roughly 9.9 million of these chains were shared by at least two donors. Raw reads were error-corrected and collapsed into unique sequences by a nearest-neighbor algorithm in which closely related sequences were merged to remove PCR and sequencing errors. To assign V, D and J gene segments, CDR3 sequences were aligned to IMGT reference sequences. For a sequence to be retained, at least a six-nucleotide match to both a V gene segment and a J gene segment was required. A rearrangement was called productive if the CDR3 had no stop codons and remained in frame with V and J, and every other rearrangement was called non-productive. CDR3 was defined according to IMGT convention as the region running from the second conserved V-encoded cysteine to the conserved J-encoded phenylalanine. The earlier analysis of about 500 of the donors excluded sequences that lacked an unambiguous match to a single V gene segment. An earlier analysis of several hundred of the donors classified V segments as functional when productive rearrangements were above 56.7% and as segregating when the standard deviation between donors was above 5%. To diagnose cytomegalovirus status from the catalog of TCR beta chain sequences, a statistical classification framework was built. In a later analysis, TCR nucleotide sequences were compared against IMGT/GENE-DB human TR gene sequences so that V and J genes could be assigned. The TCRdist pipeline was used in a later analysis to assign CDR3 sequences and most-parsimonious VDJ recombination scenarios. In a later analysis, each TCR beta chain was defined by its CDR3 amino acid sequence together with its V-gene family, and reads lacking a unique V-gene family were excluded. As a way to deal with suspected cross-contamination and a sequencing artifact, a later analysis dropped hundreds of nucleotide sequences that were highly shared and had low generation probability. A later analysis calculated a clonal expansion index for each public chain from normalized within-repertoire ranks of inferred template counts. A later analysis computed generation probabilities with a VDJ recombination model fitted to out-of-frame rearrangements, and checked the results against IGoR. A later analysis scored TCR-TCR, TCR-HLA and TCR-CMV co-occurrence with hypergeometric tests, applying a repertoire-size bias correction to TCR pairs. In a later analysis, false discovery rates were estimated by permuting HLA or CMV assignments 20 times. In a later analysis, co-occurring TCRs were grouped with DBSCAN, and TCRdist sequence similarity was added when clustering was performed within HLA-allele-positive subsets. For co-occurrence clustering, repertoires with fewer than 30,000 or more than 120,000 public chains were excluded, along with five repertoires with anomalous nucleotide sharing. TCRdb retrieved this table from immuneACCESS and kept in-frame rearrangements only. Not all clones are present; in checked studies, unresolved V genes account for under half, and no reason is known for the remainder. V, J and clone size were drawn from that table, and D and trimming were deduced from the DNA. In this sample the table shows 120,000 or so clones, over 65% of which occur a single time. The biggest ten clones account for about 3.4% of the sample.

A note on this clone: No cognate antigen has been identified for it. Base qualities are not recorded, but no much larger clone differs from it by a single base.

The cohort comprised more than 550 healthy bone marrow donors. Cohort members were all nominally healthy when sampled, although unrecorded immune exposures were likely present. The donor was CMV seronegative and belonged to the group of 380 or so seronegative cohort members. A peripheral blood sample was provided by each donor, and peripheral blood mononuclear cells were used for TCR beta sequencing. Genomic DNA was extracted from the blood cell samples with the Qiagen DNeasy Blood Extraction Kit. The TCR originated in a man aged 25-40 years in good health and CMV-seronegative. The rearrangement joined TRBV7-2 to TRBJ2-7, with no confident D gene call. Material for sequencing was PBMCs. The CDR3 amino acid sequence is: CASSLDGSYEQYF. In nucleotides, the sequence is TGTGCCAGCAGCTTAGACGGCTCCTACGAGCAGTACTTC.